These 16 T cell receptor beta chains originate from one sample sequenced in a study of cytomegalovirus exposure and HLA in healthy donors. This PCR relied on a set of 60 Vbeta primers and 13 Jbeta primers. Assay used: immunoSEQ multiplex PCR; TCRdb lists only in-frame clones, some missing. The sample holds some 130,000 clones, 76% seen once. The sequenced sample consisted of PBMCs. These receptors all come from a man in his forties in good health and CMV-seronegative.

J is TRBJ2-7 and V is TRBV12-5; D possibly corresponds to TRBD2 (5 bases). Trimming stripped 1 base from V and 5 bases from J, with 9 bases between. This CDR3 is 13 amino acids long. CDR1 LGHNT and CDR2 FRNRAP come from the germline V gene. The CDR3 here is CASGLEGEDEQYF. For the CDR3, the DNA is TGTGCTAGTGGTTTGGAGGGAGAGGACGAGCAGTACTTC.

CDR3 sequence reads: CASRTGGQMNTEAFF. CDR3 nucleotides: TGTGCCAGCCGGACGGGCGGGCAGATGAACACTGAAGCTTTCTTT. The V call is TRBV27, the J call TRBJ1-1; no definite D call. This CDR3 has 15 amino acids. The germline V gene encodes CDR1 MNHEY and CDR2 SMNVEV (reference sequence). V lost 8 bases, J lost 0 bases, and 16 bases lay in between.

V and J are TRBV7-9 and TRBJ1-2; 7 positions agree with TRBD1. Trimming cost V 0 bases and J 2 bases; bases outside gene matches: 6. The CDR3 spans 16 residues. Germline V gene sequence: CDR1 SEHNR, CDR2 FQNEAQ (reference sequence). CDR3 nucleotide sequence: TGTGCCAGCAGCTTAGCCAACCCGGGACAGAACTATGGCTACACCTTC. Translation gives CASSLANPGQNYGYTF.

V and J are TRBV15 and TRBJ1-3; D unclear. The CDR3 loop spans 19 amino acids. Per germline, CDR1 LNHNV and CDR2 YYDKDF (reference sequence). The V gene lost 0 bases and the J gene lost 0 bases, with 18 bases spanning the gap. The CDR3, as DNA: TGTGCCACCAGCAGAGATAGTGCGGGAAGCCATTCCTCTGGAAACACCATATATTTT. It yields the protein CATSRDSAGSHSSGNTIYF.

The gene calls are TRBV19 and TRBJ2-3; D perhaps matches TRBD1 (5 bases). CDR3 size: 16 residues. V gave up 1 base and J gave up 4 bases, with 15 bases separating them. Germline V CDR1 and CDR2: LNHDA, SQIVND (reference sequence). The CDR3 region is CASSIAVELGADTQYF. The CDR3 DNA follows: TGTGCCAGTAGTATAGCTGTCGAGCTAGGGGCAGATACGCAGTATTTT.

This chain uses TRBV5-1 with TRBJ2-3, with 9 bases lining up with TRBD1. V lost 4 bases, J lost 0 bases, and 9 bases stayed unmatched. The CDR3 length is 17 residues. Germline CDR1 reads SGHRS; CDR2 reads YFSETQ. The CDR3 nucleotides read TGCGCCAGCAGCCGCGGCCGAGGACAGGGGAGCACAGATACGCAGTATTTT. As protein: CASSRGRGQGSTDTQYF. The variable domain in full, with the rest retrieved from reference TRBV5-1 and TRBJ2-3, is KAGVTQTPRYLIKTRGQQVTLSCSPISGHRSVSWYQQTPGQGLQFLFEYFSETQRNKGNFPGRFSGRQFSNSRSEMNVSTLELGDSALYLCASSRGRGQGSTDTQYFGPGTRLTVL.

This chain links TRBV5-1 with TRBJ1-1; 8 nucleotides align to TRBD1. This CDR3 contains 15 residues. V was pared by 3 bases and J by 0 bases, with 4 bases of the junction left unmatched. Germline lookup yields CDR1 SGHRS and CDR2 YFSETQ. The CDR3 DNA sequence: TGCGCCAGCAGCTATCGACAGGGGATGAACACTGAAGCTTTCTTT. It translates to CASSYRQGMNTEAFF. Supplemented by reference TRBV5-1 and TRBJ1-1, the full variable domain reads KAGVTQTPRYLIKTRGQQVTLSCSPISGHRSVSWYQQTPGQGLQFLFEYFSETQRNKGNFPGRFSGRQFSNSRSEMNVSTLELGDSALYLCASSYRQGMNTEAFFGQGTRLTVV.

This clone came up a few times. The chain uses TRBV6-4 and TRBJ2-3; D might be TRBD2 (6 bases). With 2 bases removed from V and 4 bases from J, the gap between germline ends came to 16 bases. This CDR3 region has 16 residues. Germline V CDR1 and CDR2: MRHNA, SNTAGT. CDR3 sequence reads: CASSDLAGGSPDTQYF. The CDR3 coding sequence is TGTGCCAGCAGTGACCTTGCAGGAGGGTCCCCAGATACGCAGTATTTT.

The V gene is TRBV6-6, the J gene TRBJ2-7; 8 nucleotides line up with TRBD2. The V gene's germline CDR1 is MNHNY and CDR2 SVGAGI (reference sequence). V lost 6 bases and J lost 6; bases outside the gene matches: 10. This CDR3 has 14 residues. The DNA of the CDR3 is TGTGCCAGCAGCCAAAGCGGGAGTGTTCCCGAGCAGTACTTC. Protein product: CASSQSGSVPEQYF.

This chain joins TRBV28 and TRBJ1-5; 10 nucleotides line up with TRBD1. Germline CDR1 and CDR2: MDHEN and SYDVKM. CDR3 length: 15 amino acids. After removal of 1 base from V and 4 bases from J, the junction contained 1 base not matched to a gene. CDR3 residues: CASSLSDRGNQPQHF. The CDR3 coding sequence is TGTGCCAGCAGTTTATCGGACAGGGGGAATCAGCCCCAGCATTTT.

J is TRBJ2-4 and V is TRBV5-4, with D maybe TRBD1 (6 bases). Between the trimmed V and J ends, which lost 0 bases and 0 bases, there was a span of 10 bases. Per the germline V gene, CDR1 is SGHNT and CDR2 is YYREEE (reference sequence). CDR3 size: 16 residues. CDR3: CASSLGAGEAKNIQYF. Here the CDR3 DNA reads TGTGCCAGCAGCTTGGGGGCAGGGGAAGCCAAAAACATTCAGTACTTC.

The V gene is TRBV4-1, the J gene TRBJ2-5, with a tentative D call TRBD2 (6 bases). The CDR3 is 12 residues long. The V end was cut by 4 bases, the J end by 3 bases, with 6 bases between. Germline CDR1 MGHRA, CDR2 YSYEKL. The CDR3 spells CASSRGEETQYF. CDR3 nucleotides: TGCGCCAGCAGCCGCGGGGAAGAGACCCAGTACTTC.

DNA for the CDR3: TGCAGCGTTGAACTCCCGGGGTCAGATACGCAGTATTTT. The encoded protein is CSVELPGSDTQYF. V is TRBV29-1 and J is TRBJ2-3, with TRBD2 as a possible D gene (5 bases). The germline V gene encodes CDR1 SQVTM and CDR2 ANQGSEA. V lost 2 bases, J lost 4 bases, and 10 bases lay in between. The CDR3 extends over 13 amino acids.

The chain links TRBV19 to TRBJ2-1; D is uncertain. Germline CDR1 reads LNHDA; CDR2 reads SQIVND (reference sequence). V was clipped by 2 bases and J by 9 bases, with 14 bases between them. The CDR3 has 14 residues. CDR3 nucleotides: TGTGCCAGTAGTATAATCCATCTCTCTATTGAGCAGTTCTTC. Translated: CASSIIHLSIEQFF.

This chain uses TRBV25-1 with TRBJ2-2; TRBD2 aligns across 10 bases. This CDR3 contains 17 residues. Germline CDR1 MGHDK, CDR2 SYGVNS. The V and J ends lost 6 bases and 5 bases, in that order; junction bases with no gene match: 12. The chain's CDR3 is CASSGVGLAGVTGELFF. In nucleotides, the CDR3 is TGTGCCAGCAGCGGGGTTGGTCTAGCGGGAGTTACCGGGGAGCTGTTTTTT.

The DNA for the CDR3 is TGCGCCAGCAGCTTGGGGGAGGAGGGCAATCAGCCCCAGCATTTT. This codes for CASSLGEEGNQPQHF. The J gene is TRBJ1-5, the V gene TRBV5-1; no reliable D call. Germline CDR1 and CDR2: SGHRS and YFSETQ. Trimming left V 0 bases short and J 2 bases short, with 9 bases between. This CDR3 region has 15 residues.